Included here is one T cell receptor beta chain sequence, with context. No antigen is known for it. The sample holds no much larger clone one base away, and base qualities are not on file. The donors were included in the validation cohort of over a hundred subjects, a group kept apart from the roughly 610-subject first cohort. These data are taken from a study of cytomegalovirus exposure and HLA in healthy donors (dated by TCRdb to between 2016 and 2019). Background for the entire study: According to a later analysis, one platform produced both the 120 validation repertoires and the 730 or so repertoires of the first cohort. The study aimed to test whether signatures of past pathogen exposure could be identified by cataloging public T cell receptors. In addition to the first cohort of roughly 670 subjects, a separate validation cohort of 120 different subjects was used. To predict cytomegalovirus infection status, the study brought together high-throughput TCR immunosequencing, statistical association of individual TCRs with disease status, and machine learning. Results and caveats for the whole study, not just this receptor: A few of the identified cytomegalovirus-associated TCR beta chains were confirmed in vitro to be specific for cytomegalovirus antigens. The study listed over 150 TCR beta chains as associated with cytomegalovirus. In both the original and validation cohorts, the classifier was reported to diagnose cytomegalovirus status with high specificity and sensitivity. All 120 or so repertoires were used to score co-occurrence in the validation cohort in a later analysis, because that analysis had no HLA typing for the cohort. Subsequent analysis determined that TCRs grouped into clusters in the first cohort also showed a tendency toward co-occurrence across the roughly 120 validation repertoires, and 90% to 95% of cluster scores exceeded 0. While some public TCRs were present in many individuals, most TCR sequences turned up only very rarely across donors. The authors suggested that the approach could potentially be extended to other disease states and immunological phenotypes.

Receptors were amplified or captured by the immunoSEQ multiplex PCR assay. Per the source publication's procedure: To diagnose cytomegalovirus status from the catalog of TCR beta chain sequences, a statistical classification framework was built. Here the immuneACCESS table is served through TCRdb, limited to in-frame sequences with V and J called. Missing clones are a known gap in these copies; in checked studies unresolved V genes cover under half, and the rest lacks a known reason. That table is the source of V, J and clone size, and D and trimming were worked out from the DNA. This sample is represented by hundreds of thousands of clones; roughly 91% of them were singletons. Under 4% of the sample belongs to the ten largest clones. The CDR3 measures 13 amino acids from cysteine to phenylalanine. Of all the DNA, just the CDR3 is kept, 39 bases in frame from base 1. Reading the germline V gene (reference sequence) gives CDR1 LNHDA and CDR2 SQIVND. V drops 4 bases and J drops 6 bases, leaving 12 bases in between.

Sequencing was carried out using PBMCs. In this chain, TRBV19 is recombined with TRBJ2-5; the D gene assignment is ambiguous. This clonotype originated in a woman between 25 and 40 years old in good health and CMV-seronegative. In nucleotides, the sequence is TGTGCCAGTAGTAGTGTATGGGAAAAGACCCAGTACTTC. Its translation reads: CASSSVWEKTQYF. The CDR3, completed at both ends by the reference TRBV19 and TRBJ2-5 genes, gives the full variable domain DGGITQSPKYLFRKEGQNVTLSCEQNLNHDAMYWYRQDPGQGLRLIYYSQIVNDFQKGDIAEGYSVSREKKESFPLTVTSAQKNPTAFYLCASSSVWEKTQYFGPGTRLLVL.